This T cell receptor beta chain was sequenced during a study of blood T cell repertoires in COVID-19 (dated by TCRdb to about 2020). With respect to the entire study: Samples covering the acute and convalescent phases of COVID-19 were provided by collaborators in the United States, Italy and Spain. The samples were drawn from the first 160 participants of the ongoing ImmuneRACE study and from some 1,300 subjects provided by 6 global collaborators. The prospective study material was composed of cDNA or gDNA derived from T cells, B-cell-depleted T cells, or PBMCs. Sample metadata almost always included a de-identified subject ID, COVID-19 status, age in years and sex. The dataset comprised deeply sampled blood TCRbeta repertoires from subjects exposed to, actively infected with, or recovered from COVID-19. The repertoires were released in a freely available public database meant as a resource for research on the immune response to SARS-CoV-2. Where HLA class I and class II types were available, the types were taken from metadata supplied by the sample provider, not from assay-based typing. Beyond this particular receptor, the publication reports: Clinical and demographic metadata were provided uncurated, with the amount varying by source and participant.

As for this clone: Its antigen is still unknown. Per-base quality was not reported, and no clone a single base away is much larger than it.

Participants in the prospective study were enrolled through a virtual design, were aged about 18 to 90 years, and lived in roughly 24 United States geographic areas. In the prospective study, participants were assigned to cohorts based on the clinical history participants reported in a screening survey and a study questionnaire. Exposed participants had been in contact with someone with a PCR-confirmed or clinician-diagnosed COVID-19 case within 2 weeks of study entry. Each participant in the prospective study had whole blood, serum and a nasopharyngeal or oropharyngeal swab collected by mobile phlebotomists. Over an approximately 2-month period, participants in the prospective study had the option of providing additional blood draws and questionnaires. Before DNA extraction, prospective study blood samples were shipped either frozen or at room temperature. TCRbeta CDR3 regions were amplified from genomic DNA by means of the immunoSEQ Assay, a bias-controlled multiplex PCR. In the authors' own workflow: The number of nucleated cells in each sample was estimated by amplification of reference gene primers within the assay. To quantify the absolute abundance of each unique TCRbeta CDR3 rearrangement, sequence reads were collapsed and filtered. Productive Simpson clonality was computed per sample as the square root of Simpson's diversity index over productive rearrangements. TCRdb holds this immuneACCESS table with in-frame rearrangements only. Some clones are missing; in checked studies, unresolved V genes explain under half, and the rest has no known cause. V and J calls and clone size are those listed in that table; D and trimming were worked out from the DNA. This sample is represented by under 450,000 clones; about 89% of them were singletons. The ten largest clones take up over 0.7% of the sample.

The germline V gene yields SGHTA for CDR1 and FQGNSA for CDR2. From the cysteine through the phenylalanine, the CDR3 covers 12 amino acids. Only the CDR3 DNA stays, 36 bases, in frame from base 1. V is shortened by 1 base, J by 8 bases, and the region joining them spans 5 bases. The TCR originated in a woman in her thirties or forties who had been exposed to COVID-19. The specimen sequenced was PBMCs or T cells enriched from blood (not recorded which). The rearranged chain carries TRBV7-2 and TRBJ1-4; no D gene is confidently identified. In nucleotides, the sequence is TGTGCCAGCAGCTTAGACAGCGAAAAACTGTTTTTT. Its protein product is CASSLDSEKLFF.